The clone carrying this T cell receptor (beta chain) was observed a handful of times. This sample stems from a study of blood T cell repertoires in COVID-19. Study context: From the United States, Italy and Spain came samples of acute and convalescent COVID-19. Sources were T cells, B-cell-depleted T cells, or PBMCs; the material itself was cDNA or gDNA.

In the original analysis: Amplifying reference gene primers gave estimates of nucleated cell counts. Generated by immunoSEQ multiplex PCR, the TCRdb table keeps only in-frame clones and is missing some. V, J and clone size are taken as reported in that table, and D and trimming were inferred from the DNA itself. In the table there are roughly 250,000 clones, approximately 80% of which are singletons. The CDR3 has 15 amino acids. In germline, CDR1 is MNHEY, CDR2 SMNVEV (reference sequence). V lost 10 bases, J lost 0 bases, and 9 bases stayed unmatched. The chain joins TRBV27 to TRBJ2-1; 7 positions match TRBD1. The sequenced sample consisted of peripheral blood. The TCR comes from a woman older than 75 with active or convalescent COVID-19. CDR3: CATRLGQSSYNEQFF. CDR3 nucleotides: TGTGCCACCAGGTTGGGACAGAGCTCCTACAATGAGCAGTTCTTC.